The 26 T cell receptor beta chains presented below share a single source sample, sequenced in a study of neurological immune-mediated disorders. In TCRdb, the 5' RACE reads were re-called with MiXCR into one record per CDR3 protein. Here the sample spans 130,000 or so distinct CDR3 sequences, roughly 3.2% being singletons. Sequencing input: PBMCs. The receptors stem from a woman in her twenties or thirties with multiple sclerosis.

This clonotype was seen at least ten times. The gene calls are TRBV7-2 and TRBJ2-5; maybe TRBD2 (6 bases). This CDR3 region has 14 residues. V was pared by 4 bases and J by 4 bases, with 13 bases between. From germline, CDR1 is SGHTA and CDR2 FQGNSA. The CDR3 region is CASSYPAGRETQYF. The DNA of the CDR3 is TGTGCCAGCAGCTACCCCGCGGGGCGAGAGACCCAGTACTTC.

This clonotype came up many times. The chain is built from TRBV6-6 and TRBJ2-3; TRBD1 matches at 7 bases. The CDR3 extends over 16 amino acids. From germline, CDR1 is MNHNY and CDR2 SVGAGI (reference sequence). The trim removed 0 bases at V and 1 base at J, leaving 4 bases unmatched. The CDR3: CASSYSQGLGTDTQYF. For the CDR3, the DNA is TGTGCCAGCAGTTACTCACAGGGGCTGGGCACAGATACGCAGTATTTT.

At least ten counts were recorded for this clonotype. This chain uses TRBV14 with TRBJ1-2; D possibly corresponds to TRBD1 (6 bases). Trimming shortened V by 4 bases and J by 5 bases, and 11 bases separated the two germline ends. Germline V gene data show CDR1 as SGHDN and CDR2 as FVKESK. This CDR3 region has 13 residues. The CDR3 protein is CASSLGQKYGYTF. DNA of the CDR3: TGTGCCAGCAGCCTCGGACAGAAGTATGGCTACACCTTC.

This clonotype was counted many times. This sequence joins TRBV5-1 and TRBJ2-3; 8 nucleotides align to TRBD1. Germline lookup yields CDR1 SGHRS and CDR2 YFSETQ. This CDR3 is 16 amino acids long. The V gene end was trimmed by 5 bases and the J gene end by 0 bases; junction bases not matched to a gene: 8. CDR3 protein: CASRLDRGGSTDTQYF. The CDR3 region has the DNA TGCGCCAGCAGACTCGACAGGGGCGGGAGCACAGATACGCAGTATTTT.

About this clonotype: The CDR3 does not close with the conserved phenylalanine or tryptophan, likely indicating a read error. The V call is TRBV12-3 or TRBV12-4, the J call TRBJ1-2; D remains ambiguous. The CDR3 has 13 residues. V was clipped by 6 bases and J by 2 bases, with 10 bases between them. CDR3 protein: CASRSSLNYGYTN. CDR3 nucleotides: TGTGCCAGCAGAAGCAGCCTCAACTATGGCTACACCAAC.

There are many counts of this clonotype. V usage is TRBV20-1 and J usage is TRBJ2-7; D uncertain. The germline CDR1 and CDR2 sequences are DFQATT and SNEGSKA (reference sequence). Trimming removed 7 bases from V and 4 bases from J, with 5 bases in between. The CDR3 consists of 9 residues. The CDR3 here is CSVGYEQYF. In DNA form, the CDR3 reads TGCAGTGTGGGTTACGAGCAGTACTTC.

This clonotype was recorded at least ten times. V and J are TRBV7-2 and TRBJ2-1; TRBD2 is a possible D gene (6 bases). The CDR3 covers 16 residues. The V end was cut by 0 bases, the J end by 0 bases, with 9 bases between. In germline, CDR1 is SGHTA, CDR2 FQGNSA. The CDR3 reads CASSLAGTPSYNEQFF. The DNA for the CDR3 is TGTGCCAGCAGCTTAGCCGGGACTCCCTCCTACAATGAGCAGTTCTTC.

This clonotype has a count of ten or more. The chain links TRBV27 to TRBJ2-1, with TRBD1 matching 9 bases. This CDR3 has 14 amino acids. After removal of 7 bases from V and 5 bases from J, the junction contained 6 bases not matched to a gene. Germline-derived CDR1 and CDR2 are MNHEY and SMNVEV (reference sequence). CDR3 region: CASTSGTGNNEQFF. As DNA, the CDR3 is TGTGCCAGCACCTCCGGGACAGGGAACAATGAGCAGTTCTTC.

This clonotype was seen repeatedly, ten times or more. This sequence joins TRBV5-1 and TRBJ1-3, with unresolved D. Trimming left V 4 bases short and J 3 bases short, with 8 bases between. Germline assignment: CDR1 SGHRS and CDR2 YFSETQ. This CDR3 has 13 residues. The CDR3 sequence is CASSHDGGNTIYF. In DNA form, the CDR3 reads TGCGCCAGCAGCCACGACGGTGGAAACACCATATATTTT.

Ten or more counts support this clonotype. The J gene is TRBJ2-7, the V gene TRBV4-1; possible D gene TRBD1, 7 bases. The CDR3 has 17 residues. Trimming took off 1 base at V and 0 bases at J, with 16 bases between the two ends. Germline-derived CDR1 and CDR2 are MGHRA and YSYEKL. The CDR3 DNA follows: TGCGCCAGCAGCCAAGCCAGGGGGGCTGGAATCTCCTACGAGCAGTACTTC. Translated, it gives CASSQARGAGISYEQYF.

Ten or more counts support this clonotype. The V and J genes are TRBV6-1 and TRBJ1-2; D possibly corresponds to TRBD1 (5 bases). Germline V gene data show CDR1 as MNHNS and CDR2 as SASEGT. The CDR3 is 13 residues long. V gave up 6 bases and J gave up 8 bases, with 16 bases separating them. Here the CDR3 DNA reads TGTGCCAGCAGGGAGATTGGACAAGTAGGCTACACCTTC. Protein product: CASREIGQVGYTF.

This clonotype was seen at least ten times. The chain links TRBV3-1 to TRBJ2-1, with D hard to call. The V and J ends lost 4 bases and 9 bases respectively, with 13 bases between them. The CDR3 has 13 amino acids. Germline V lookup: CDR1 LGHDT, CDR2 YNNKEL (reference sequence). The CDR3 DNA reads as TGTGCCAGCAGCCCAAGAACCCAGTTTGAGCAGTTCTTC. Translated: CASSPRTQFEQFF.

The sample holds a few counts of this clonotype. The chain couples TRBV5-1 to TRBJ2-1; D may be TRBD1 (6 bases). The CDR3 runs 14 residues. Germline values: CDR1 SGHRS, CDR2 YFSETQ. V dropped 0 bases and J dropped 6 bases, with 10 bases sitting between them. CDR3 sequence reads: CASSLAAGANEQFF. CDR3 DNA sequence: TGCGCCAGCAGCTTGGCCGCAGGGGCCAATGAGCAGTTCTTC.

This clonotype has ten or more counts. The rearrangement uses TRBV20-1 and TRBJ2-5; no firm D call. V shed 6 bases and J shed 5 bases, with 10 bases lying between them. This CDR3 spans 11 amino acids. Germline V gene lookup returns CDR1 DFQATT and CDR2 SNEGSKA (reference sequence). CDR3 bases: TGCAGTGCCCCCGCTTTGGAGACCCAGTACTTC. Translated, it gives CSAPALETQYF.

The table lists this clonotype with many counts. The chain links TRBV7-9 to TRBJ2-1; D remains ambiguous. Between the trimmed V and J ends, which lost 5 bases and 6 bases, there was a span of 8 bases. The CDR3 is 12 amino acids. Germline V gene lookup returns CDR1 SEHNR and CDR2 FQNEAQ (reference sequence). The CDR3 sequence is CASSLGLNEQFF. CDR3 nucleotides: TGTGCCAGCAGCCTCGGTCTCAATGAGCAGTTCTTC.

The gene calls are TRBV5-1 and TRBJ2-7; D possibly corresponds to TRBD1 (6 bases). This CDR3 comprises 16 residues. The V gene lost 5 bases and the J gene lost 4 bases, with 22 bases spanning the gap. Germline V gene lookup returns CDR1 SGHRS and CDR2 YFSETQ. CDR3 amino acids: CASRGGPGPTSYEQYF. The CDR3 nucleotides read TGCGCCAGCAGAGGGGGACCGGGACCGACGTCTTACGAGCAGTACTTC.

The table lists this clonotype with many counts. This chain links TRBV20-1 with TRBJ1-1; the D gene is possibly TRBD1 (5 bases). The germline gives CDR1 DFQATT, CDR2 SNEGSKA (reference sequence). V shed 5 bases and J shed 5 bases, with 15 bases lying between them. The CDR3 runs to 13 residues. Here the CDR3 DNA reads TGCAGTGCTCGACCTTGGGGGGGGACTGAAGCTTTCTTT. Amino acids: CSARPWGGTEAFF.

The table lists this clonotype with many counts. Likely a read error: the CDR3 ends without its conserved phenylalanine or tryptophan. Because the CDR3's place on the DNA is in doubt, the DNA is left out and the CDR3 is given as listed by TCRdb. The CDR3 here is CAWSVRGQGPFL. The chain is built from TRBV30 and TRBJ2-7; TRBD1, the table's D call, lacks a check against the DNA. Germline loops: CDR1 GTSNPN, CDR2 SVGIG (reference sequence). Both ends counted, the CDR3 spans 12 residues.

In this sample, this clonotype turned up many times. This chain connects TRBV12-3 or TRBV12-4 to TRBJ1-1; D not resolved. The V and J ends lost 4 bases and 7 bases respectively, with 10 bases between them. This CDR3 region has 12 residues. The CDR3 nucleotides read TGTGCCAGCAGTTCCAGGTACGGTGAAGCTTTCTTT. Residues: CASSSRYGEAFF.

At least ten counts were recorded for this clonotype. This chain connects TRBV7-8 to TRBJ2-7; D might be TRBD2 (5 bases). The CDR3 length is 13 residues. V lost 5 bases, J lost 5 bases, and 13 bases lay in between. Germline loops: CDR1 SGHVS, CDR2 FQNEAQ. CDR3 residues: CASSLSRGNEQYF. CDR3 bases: TGTGCCAGCAGCCTTAGTCGGGGAAACGAGCAGTACTTC. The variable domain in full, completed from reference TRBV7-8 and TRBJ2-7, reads GAGVSQSPRYKVAKRGQDVALRCDPISGHVSLFWYQQALGQGPEFLTYFQNEAQLDKSGLPSDRFFAERPEGSVSTLKIQRTQQEDSAVYLCASSLSRGNEQYFGPGTRLTVT.

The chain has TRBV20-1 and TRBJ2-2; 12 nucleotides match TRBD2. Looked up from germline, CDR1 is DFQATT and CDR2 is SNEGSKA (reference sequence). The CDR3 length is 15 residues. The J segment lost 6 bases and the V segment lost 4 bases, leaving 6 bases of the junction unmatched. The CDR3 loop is CSAKDLAGGPGELFF. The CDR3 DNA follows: TGCAGTGCTAAAGATCTAGCGGGAGGGCCCGGGGAGCTGTTTTTT.

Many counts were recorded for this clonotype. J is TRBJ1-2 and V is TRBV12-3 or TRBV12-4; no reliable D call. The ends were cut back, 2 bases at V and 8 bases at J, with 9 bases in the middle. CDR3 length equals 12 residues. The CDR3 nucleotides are TGTGCCAGCAGTTTACGGCAATACGGCTACACCTTC. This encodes CASSLRQYGYTF.

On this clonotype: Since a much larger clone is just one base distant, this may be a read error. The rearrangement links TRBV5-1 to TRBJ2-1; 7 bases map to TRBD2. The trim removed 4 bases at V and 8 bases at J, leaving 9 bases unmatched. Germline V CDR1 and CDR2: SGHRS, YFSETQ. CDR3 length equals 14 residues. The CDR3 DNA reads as TGCGCCAGCAGCCAAGGAAAGGGAGGGTATGAGCAGTTCTTC. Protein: CASSQGKGGYEQFF. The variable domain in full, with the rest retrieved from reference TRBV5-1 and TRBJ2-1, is KAGVTQTPRYLIKTRGQQVTLSCSPISGHRSVSWYQQTPGQGLQFLFEYFSETQRNKGNFPGRFSGRQFSNSRSEMNVSTLELGDSALYLCASSQGKGGYEQFFGPGTRLTVL.

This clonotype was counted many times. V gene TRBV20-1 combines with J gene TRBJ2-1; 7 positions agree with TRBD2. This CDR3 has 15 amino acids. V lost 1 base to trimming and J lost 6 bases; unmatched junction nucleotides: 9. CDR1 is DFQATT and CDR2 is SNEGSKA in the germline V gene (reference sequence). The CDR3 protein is CSARGVRLASNEQFF. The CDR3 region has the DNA TGCAGTGCTAGAGGCGTGAGACTAGCAAGCAATGAGCAGTTCTTC.

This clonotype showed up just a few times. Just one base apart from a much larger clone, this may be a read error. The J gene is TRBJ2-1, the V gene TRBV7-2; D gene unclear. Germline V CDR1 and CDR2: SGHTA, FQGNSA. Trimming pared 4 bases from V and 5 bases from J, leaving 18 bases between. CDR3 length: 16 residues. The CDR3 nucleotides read TGTGCCAGCAGCTCCCACGTGTATGAGACCAACAATGAGCAGTTCTTC. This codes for CASSSHVYETNNEQFF.

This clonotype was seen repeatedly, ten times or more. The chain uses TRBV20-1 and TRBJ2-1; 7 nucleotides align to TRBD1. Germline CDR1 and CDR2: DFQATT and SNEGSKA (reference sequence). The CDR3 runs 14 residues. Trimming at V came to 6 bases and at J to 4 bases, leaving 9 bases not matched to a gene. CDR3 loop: CSAEPGTVYNEQFF. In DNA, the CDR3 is TGCAGTGCCGAACCCGGGACAGTGTACAATGAGCAGTTCTTC.